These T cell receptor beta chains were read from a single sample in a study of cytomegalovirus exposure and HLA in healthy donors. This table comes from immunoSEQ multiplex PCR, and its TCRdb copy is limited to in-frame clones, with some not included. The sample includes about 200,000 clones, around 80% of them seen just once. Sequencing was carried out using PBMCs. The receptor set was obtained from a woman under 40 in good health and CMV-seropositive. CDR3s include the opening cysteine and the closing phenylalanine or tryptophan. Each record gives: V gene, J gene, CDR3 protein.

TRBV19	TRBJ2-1	CASSEDRGSYNEQFF
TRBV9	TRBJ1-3	CASSSEPSSGNTIYF
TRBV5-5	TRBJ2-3	CASSLIAGGTDTQYF
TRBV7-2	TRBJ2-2	CASSLITTRFSTGELFF
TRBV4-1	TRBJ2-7	CASSPTGYNYEQYF
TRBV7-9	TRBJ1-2	CASTPRTGGDYGYTF
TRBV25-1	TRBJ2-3	CASSGGTASTDTQYF
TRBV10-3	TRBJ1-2	CASRDRGYGYTF
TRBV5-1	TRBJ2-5	CASSIWAEGLNKETQYF
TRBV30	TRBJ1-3	CAWSPGVSESNTIYF
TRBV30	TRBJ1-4	CAWSVQSGNEKLFF
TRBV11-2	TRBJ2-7	CASSLDSGRGGSYEQYF
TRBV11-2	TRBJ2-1	CASSPSRLGKFF
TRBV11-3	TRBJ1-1	CASSLDPRTGGLGTEAFF
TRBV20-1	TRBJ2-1	CSARDTDEQFF
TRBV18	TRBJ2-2	CASSPGQGNTGELFF
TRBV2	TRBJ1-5	CASSESQPQHF
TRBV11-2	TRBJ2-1	CASRRGGRNEQFF
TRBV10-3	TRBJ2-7	CAISEGASYEQYF
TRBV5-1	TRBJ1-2	CASGQGTNYGYTF
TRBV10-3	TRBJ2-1	CAISESGTSGRADNEQFF
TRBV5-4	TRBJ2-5	CASRRTGGIETQYF
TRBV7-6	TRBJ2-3	CASSYEGRDTQYF
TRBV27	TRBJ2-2	CASMTSYRGELFF
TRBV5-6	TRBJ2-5	CASSSTEGTQYF
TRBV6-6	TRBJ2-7	CASSPWTSEIGYEQYF
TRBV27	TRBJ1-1	CASSFSSGVNTEAFF
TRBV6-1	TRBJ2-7	CASSSFLGQLDEGYF
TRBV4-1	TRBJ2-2	CASSLGTGLRNTGELFF
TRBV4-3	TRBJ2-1	CASSQDASGSEGEQFF
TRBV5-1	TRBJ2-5	CASSLVSGTETQYF
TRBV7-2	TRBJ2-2	CASSSQTSIRELFF
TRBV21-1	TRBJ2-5	CASRLERETQYF
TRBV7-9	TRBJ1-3	CASSPEQGLYF
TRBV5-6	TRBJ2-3	CASSLIAGDTDTQYF
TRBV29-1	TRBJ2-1	CSVKGAPGNEQFF
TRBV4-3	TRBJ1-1	CASSQDRGGIQGNTEAFF
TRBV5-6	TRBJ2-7	CASSWMSGRGEQYF